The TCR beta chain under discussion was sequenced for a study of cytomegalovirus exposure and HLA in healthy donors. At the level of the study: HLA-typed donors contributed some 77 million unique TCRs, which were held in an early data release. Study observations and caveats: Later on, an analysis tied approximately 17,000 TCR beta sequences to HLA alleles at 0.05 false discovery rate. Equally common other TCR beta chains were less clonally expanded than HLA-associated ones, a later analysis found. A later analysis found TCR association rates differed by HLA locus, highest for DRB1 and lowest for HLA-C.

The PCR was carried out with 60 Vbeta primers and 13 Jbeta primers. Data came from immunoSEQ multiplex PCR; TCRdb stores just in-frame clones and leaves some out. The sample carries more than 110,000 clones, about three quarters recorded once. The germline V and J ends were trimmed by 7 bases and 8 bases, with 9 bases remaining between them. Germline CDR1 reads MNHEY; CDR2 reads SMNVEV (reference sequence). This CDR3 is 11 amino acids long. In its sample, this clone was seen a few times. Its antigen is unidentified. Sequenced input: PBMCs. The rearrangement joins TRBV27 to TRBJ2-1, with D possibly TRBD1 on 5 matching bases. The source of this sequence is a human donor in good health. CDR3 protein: CASTLGDEQFF. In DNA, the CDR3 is TGTGCCAGCACATTAGGGGATGAGCAGTTCTTC.